The clone carrying this T cell receptor (beta chain) appeared a single time. Noted time point: baseline pretreatment blood. The treatment denotes: 15 Gy SBRT to primary tumor, nephrectomy 4 weeks later. Germline CDR1 is SGHVT and CDR2 is SQSDAQ. Losses at the gene ends were 6 bases for V and 3 bases for J; bases not matched to a gene: 16. The CDR3 is 19 residues long. The table came from immunoSEQ multiplex PCR; TCRdb's copy has only in-frame clones and leaves some out. Of about 88,000 clones in the sample, around nine tenths are singletons; the top ten hold less than 10%. The data originate from a study of radiation and T cells in renal cell carcinoma.

The TCR comes from a man aged 45-65 years with renal cell carcinoma. This rearrangement joins TRBV7-4 to TRBJ2-2, with 10 nucleotides matching TRBD2. This specimen was blood, taken from a patient whose treatment included radiotherapy and nephrectomy. CDR3: CASSPLRASGSSDTGELFF. In DNA form, the CDR3 reads TGTGCCAGCAGTCCTCTCCGGGCTAGCGGGAGCAGTGACACCGGGGAGCTGTTTTTT.